This TCR beta chain emerged from a study of blood T cell repertoires in COVID-19. TCRdb's table, derived via immunoSEQ multiplex PCR, lists solely in-frame clones and lacks some. The sample includes tens of thousands of clones, about 82% of them seen just once. This clone has only one observation. The V gene lost 5 bases and the J gene lost 5 bases, with 20 bases spanning the gap. CDR1 SGHTA and CDR2 FQGTGA come from the germline V gene. The CDR3 runs to 16 residues. The chain joins TRBV7-3 to TRBJ2-3, with D perhaps matching TRBD1 (6 bases). Sequenced material: peripheral blood. The origin of this receptor is a man between 65 and 85 years old with acute or convalescent COVID-19. As DNA, the CDR3 is TGTGCCAGCAGCCCCAGGGGTCCTCAAGGGGGAGATACGCAGTATTTT. Protein: CASSPRGPQGGDTQYF. Supplemented by reference TRBV7-3 and TRBJ2-3, the full variable domain reads GAGVSQTPSNKVTEKGKYVELRCDPISGHTALYWYRQSLGQGPEFLIYFQGTGAADDSGLPNDRFFAVRPEGSVSTLKIQRTERGDSAVYLCASSPRGPQGGDTQYFGPGTRLTVL.